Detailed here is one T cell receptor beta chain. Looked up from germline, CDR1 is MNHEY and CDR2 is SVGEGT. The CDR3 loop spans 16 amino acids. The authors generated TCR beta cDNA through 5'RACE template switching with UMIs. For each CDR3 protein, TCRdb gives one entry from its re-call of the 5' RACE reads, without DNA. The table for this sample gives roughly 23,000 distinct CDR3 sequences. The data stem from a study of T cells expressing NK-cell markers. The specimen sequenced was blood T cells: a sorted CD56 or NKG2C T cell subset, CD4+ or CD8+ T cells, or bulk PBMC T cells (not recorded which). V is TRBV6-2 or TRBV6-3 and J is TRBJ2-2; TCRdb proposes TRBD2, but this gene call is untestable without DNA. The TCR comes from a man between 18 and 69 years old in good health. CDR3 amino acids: CASSRTGTSVTGELFF.